One and the same sample provided the 21 T cell receptor beta chains below, sequenced in a study of identical twins. TCRdb passed the 5' RACE reads through MiXCR, listing each CDR3 protein once. The sample yields approximately 1.8 million distinct CDR3 sequences, about 32% seen once. The source material was cord blood. These receptors were taken from a newborn girl in good health.

The chain employs TRBV4-2 and TRBJ2-1, with D possibly being TRBD2 (7 bases). The germline CDR1 and CDR2 sequences are LGHNA and YNFKEQ. The CDR3 totals 15 residues. V was shortened by 3 bases and J by 5 bases, with 14 bases between the two germline ends. The CDR3 loop is CASSQRGGRDNEQFF. The CDR3 bases are TGTGCCAGCAGCCAGAGGGGGGGGCGGGACAATGAGCAGTTCTTC.

As to this clonotype: It is likely a read error, because the conserved phenylalanine at the end of the CDR3 is missing. The chain couples TRBV28 to TRBJ2-3; D possibly corresponds to TRBD1 (6 bases). The germline V gene has CDR1 MDHEN and CDR2 SYDVKM. The CDR3 runs 15 residues. Trimming took 3 bases from V and 2 from J, leaving 12 bases between them. The CDR3 loop reads CASSFPDSPTDTQYV. The DNA of the CDR3 is TGTGCCAGCAGTTTTCCGGACAGCCCCACAGATACGCAGTATGTT.

This clonotype was seen ten or more times. The gene calls are TRBV14 and TRBJ2-7; D uncertain. V lost 6 bases to trimming and J lost 5 bases, with 20 bases between them. This CDR3 is 15 amino acids long. Per germline, CDR1 SGHDN and CDR2 FVKESK. CDR3: CASSLTGWARHEQYF. DNA of the CDR3: TGTGCCAGCAGTCTAACCGGGTGGGCTCGCCACGAGCAGTACTTC.

This chain links TRBV7-2 with TRBJ1-2, with TRBD1 matching 8 bases. The length of the CDR3 is 14 residues. The junction had 15 bases not matched to a gene; V was cut back by 7 bases and J by 11 bases. The germline V gene has CDR1 SGHTA and CDR2 FQGNSA. The CDR3 DNA sequence: TGTGCCAGCAACCTAATAGGACAGGGAGAAAGGTACACCTTC. Its translation is CASNLIGQGERYTF.

This chain's CDR3 is CASSFGAGTLAKNIQYF. The DNA of the CDR3 is TGTGCCAGCAGTTTCGGGGCAGGAACCCTAGCCAAAAACATTCAGTACTTC. This chain uses TRBV28 with TRBJ2-4; possibly TRBD1 or TRBD2 for D (5 bases each). Germline V CDR1 and CDR2: MDHEN, SYDVKM. The length of the CDR3 is 17 residues. Between the trimmed V and J ends, which lost 3 bases and 0 bases, there was a span of 15 bases.

This clonotype was detected only a few times. The chain combines TRBV6-6 with TRBJ1-6; D is unresolved. V was cut by 7 bases and J by 7 bases, with 8 bases left in between. The germline gives CDR1 MNHNY, CDR2 SVGAGI (reference sequence). This CDR3 has 12 residues. CDR3 in amino acids: CASNLENSPLHF. The CDR3 DNA is TGTGCCAGCAACCTGGAGAATTCACCCCTCCACTTT.

The rearrangement joins TRBV29-1 to TRBJ1-1; D unclear. Germline lookup yields CDR1 SQVTM and CDR2 ANQGSEA. The germline V and J ends were trimmed by 7 bases and 3 bases, with 15 bases remaining between them. The length of the CDR3 is 13 residues. This CDR3 reads CSALLKRHTEAFF. CDR3 nucleotide sequence: TGCAGCGCCCTACTCAAACGACACACTGAAGCTTTCTTT.

The V and J genes are TRBV24-1 and TRBJ2-5; D is unclear. V shed 4 bases and J shed 6 bases, with 20 bases lying between them. The CDR3 loop spans 16 amino acids. Germline V gives CDR1 KGHDR, CDR2 SFDVKD. CDR3: CATSEFATRQEKTQYF. CDR3 nucleotide sequence: TGTGCCACCAGTGAATTTGCCACGAGGCAGGAGAAGACCCAGTACTTC.

This clonotype was detected a few times. CDR3 nucleotide sequence: TGTGCCATCAGTACCAGGGACTCCCAAGAGACCCAGTACTTC. This encodes CAISTRDSQETQYF. This chain uses TRBV10-3 with TRBJ2-5, with a possible D match to TRBD2 (6 bases). CDR3 size: 14 residues. The germline V and J ends were trimmed by 5 bases and 1 base, with 11 bases remaining between them. Germline V gives CDR1 ENHRY, CDR2 SYGVKD.

This rearrangement joins TRBV20-1 to TRBJ2-7; 7 nucleotides agree with TRBD2. Trimming took 4 bases from V and 3 from J; bases not matched to a gene: 3. The CDR3 has 12 amino acids. Germline-derived CDR1 and CDR2 are DFQATT and SNEGSKA (reference sequence). CDR3 in amino acids: CSAIGGGYEQYF. For the CDR3, the DNA is TGCAGTGCTATAGGCGGGGGCTACGAGCAGTACTTC.

The chain recombines TRBV7-2 with TRBJ1-1; TRBD1 might be the D (6 bases). The CDR3 consists of 14 residues. Per germline, CDR1 SGHTA and CDR2 FQGNSA. Trimming pared 1 base from V and 3 bases from J, leaving 9 bases between. Here the CDR3 DNA reads TGTGCCAGCAGCTTAGGACAGGCGCACACTGAAGCTTTCTTT. Protein: CASSLGQAHTEAFF.

Regarding this clonotype: Mismatch with germline at one junction end may stem from a read error. The chain carries TRBV11-2 and TRBJ2-1, with no clear D. The CDR3 runs 11 residues. Per germline, CDR1 SGHAT and CDR2 FQNNGV. CDR3 DNA sequence: TGTGCCAGCAGATTAGGTCACGAGCAGTTCTTC. Encoded protein: CASRLGHEQFF.

This clonotype was counted once. This chain joins TRBV7-2 and TRBJ2-5, with 10 nucleotides matching TRBD2. Looked up from germline, CDR1 is SGHTA and CDR2 is FQGNSA. The V and J ends lost 2 bases and 0 bases, in that order; junction bases with no gene match: 9. This CDR3 has 18 amino acids. This CDR3 reads CASSLILAGVGYQETQYF. The CDR3 DNA reads TGTGCCAGCAGCTTAATCCTAGCGGGAGTCGGGTACCAAGAGACCCAGTACTTC.

The chain has TRBV30 and TRBJ2-7; D is ambiguous. Germline loops: CDR1 GTSNPN, CDR2 SVGIG (reference sequence). This CDR3 spans 15 amino acids. Trimming removed 3 bases at V and 7 bases at J, with 22 bases between. As DNA, the CDR3 is TGTGCCTGGAGCCTTCGGGCAGGCCTTCACAATGAGCAGTACTTC. Residues: CAWSLRAGLHNEQYF.

Notes on this clonotype: An end of the junction differs from the germline gene, which may be a read error. The rearrangement links TRBV7-8 to TRBJ2-1; 10 bases fit TRBD2. The germline CDR1 and CDR2 sequences are SGHVS and FQNEAQ. This CDR3 is 16 amino acids long. CDR3 sequence reads: CASSFRAGGSRNERFF. Written as DNA, the CDR3 is TGTGCCAGCAGCTTCCGAGCGGGAGGGTCTCGGAATGAGCGGTTCTTC.

This clonotype came up once. This rearrangement joins TRBV29-1 to TRBJ1-3; D remains unclear. Germline assignment: CDR1 SQVTM and CDR2 ANQGSEA. V dropped 7 bases and J dropped 5 bases, with 12 bases sitting between them. The CDR3 sequence is 12 residues long. CDR3 DNA: TGCAGCGCTTATGAACAGCGAAACACCATATATTTT. Translating gives CSAYEQRNTIYF.

The chain has TRBV12-3 or TRBV12-4 and TRBJ2-3, with TRBD2 matching 13 bases. Germline trimming cut 3 bases from V and 5 bases from J; bases unmatched to any gene: 5. CDR3 length equals 16 residues. The CDR3 region has the DNA TGTGCCAGCAGTTTTGGACTAGCGGGGGCCCTAGATACGCAGTATTTT. Amino acid sequence: CASSFGLAGALDTQYF.

This chain joins TRBV4-2 and TRBJ2-1, with TRBD2 matching over 10 bases. The V segment lost 0 bases and the J segment 4 bases; nucleotides outside the gene matches: 6. CDR1 LGHNA and CDR2 YNFKEQ come from the germline V gene. The CDR3 extends over 17 amino acids. The CDR3 region has the DNA TGTGCCAGCAGCCAAGAGGCTAGCGGGGGTTCTTACAATGAGCAGTTCTTC. It codes for CASSQEASGGSYNEQFF.

This clonotype turned up a few times. The rearrangement links TRBV5-1 to TRBJ2-1; 11 bases map to TRBD2. Germline CDR1 and CDR2: SGHRS and YFSETQ. The ends lost 4 bases at V and 4 bases at J; junction bases unmatched: 7. This CDR3 is 16 amino acids long. The CDR3 region has the DNA TGCGCCAGCAGCCCCGCGGGACTAGCGGCTTACAATGAGCAGTTCTTC. It translates to CASSPAGLAAYNEQFF.

V and J are TRBV5-1 and TRBJ2-3; either TRBD1 or TRBD2 may fit D (5 bases each). The germline V gene has CDR1 SGHRS and CDR2 YFSETQ. The CDR3 spans 17 residues. The germline V and J ends were trimmed by 1 base and 0 bases, with 15 bases remaining between them. This chain's CDR3 is CASSLLARGTSTDTQYF. The DNA of the CDR3 is TGCGCCAGCAGCTTGCTCGCCCGGGGCACTAGCACAGATACGCAGTATTTT.

This clonotype was detected a few times. V is TRBV7-9 and J is TRBJ2-1; 9 bases align to TRBD2. Germline-derived CDR1 and CDR2 are SEHNR and FQNEAQ (reference sequence). Trimming at V came to 1 base and at J to 9 bases, leaving 7 bases not matched to a gene. The CDR3 totals 15 residues. The CDR3 DNA follows: TGTGCCAGCAGCTTAGTCCAGGGTAGCGGGAGTGAGCAGTTCTTC. The encoded protein is CASSLVQGSGSEQFF.